Listed below are T cell receptor beta chains from one sample, sequenced in a study of metastatic and nonmetastatic thyroid tumors. MiXCR was used by TCRdb to re-call the PCR reads. The sample has about 48,000 clones, approximately 20% seen once. Sequenced sample: blood. The receptors were sampled from a male donor with papillary thyroid cancer or a benign thyroid nodule (not recorded which). Some clones in this sample may be carry-over from other donors' samples. Both conserved end residues are part of each CDR3. D genes are given only for firm matches. Size tells how often a clone was seen (once, few, many) or the class of an expanded clone, and some rows leave it out.

CDR3 DNA,CDR3 protein,V gene,J gene,D gene,clone size,CDR3 length
TGCGCCAGCAGCCAAGGAGGAAGCGGGGGTTACAATGAGCAGTTCTTC,CASSQGGSGGYNEQFF,TRBV4-1,TRBJ2-1,TRBD2,many,16
TGTGCCAGCAGTTCTAGCGGGACGTCCTACAATGAGCAGTTCTTC,CASSSSGTSYNEQFF,TRBV2,TRBJ2-1,TRBD2,many,15
TGTGCCACCGGGGAGACTAGCGGCTCGAGCTCCTACAATGAGCAGTTCTTC,CATGETSGSSSYNEQFF,TRBV24-1,TRBJ2-1,TRBD2,many,17
TGTGCCCTCGACAGGGGAAGGCCCTACGAGCAGTACTTC,CALDRGRPYEQYF,TRBV7-9,TRBJ2-7,TRBD1,many,13
TGTGCCTGGAGCCACGGGGAGCTGTTTTTT,CAWSHGELFF,TRBV30,TRBJ2-2,.,few,10
TGTGCCAGCAGCGTAGATGGGACAGGGGTTACTGAAAAACTGTTTTTT,CASSVDGTGVTEKLFF,TRBV9,TRBJ1-4,TRBD1,many,16
TGTGCCAGCAGTGAACGGGACACGAACACCGGGGAGCTGTTTTTT,CASSERDTNTGELFF,TRBV6-4,TRBJ2-2,.,medium-sized,15
TGTGCCAGCAGTCGGTCCTTGGACTACGAGCAGTACTTC,CASSRSLDYEQYF,TRBV6-1,TRBJ2-7,.,.,13
TGTGCCAGCAGTTTAAGAGTACTGGAGAACACCGTGGAGCTGTTTTTT,CASSLRVLENTVELFF,TRBV12-3/TRBV12-4,TRBJ2-2,.,.,16
TGTGCCAGCAGCCACTCCTATGGCTACACCTTC,CASSHSYGYTF,TRBV14,TRBJ1-2,.,many,11
TGTGCCAGCAGCCAAGGGGGGGGAAGCGATACGCAGTATTTT,CASSQGGGSDTQYF,TRBV3-1,TRBJ2-3,TRBD2,.,14
TGTGCCAGCAGCTCTCGTACAGGGGACAATGAGCAGTTCTTC,CASSSRTGDNEQFF,TRBV7-2,TRBJ2-1,TRBD1,.,14
TGTGCCAGCAGTGAGGGGACTAGCGGGAACAATGAGCAGTTCTTC,CASSEGTSGNNEQFF,TRBV6-4,TRBJ2-1,TRBD2,few,15
TGTGCCAGCAGCTCACTCGACACAGATACGCAGTATTTT,CASSSLDTDTQYF,TRBV7-2,TRBJ2-3,.,.,13
TGTGCCAGCAGCTTGAGGTCAGGTCCGAACACCGGGGAGCTGTTTTTT,CASSLRSGPNTGELFF,TRBV5-4,TRBJ2-2,.,many,16
TGCAGTGCTAGACTAGCGGGACGGGGAGAGACCCAGTACTTC,CSARLAGRGETQYF,TRBV20-1,TRBJ2-5,TRBD2,many,14
TGTGCCAGCAGCTTGGTACTAGCGGGGGGGTATGAGCAGTTCTTC,CASSLVLAGGYEQFF,TRBV11-2,TRBJ2-1,TRBD2,.,15
TGTGCCAGCAGTTTATTCCAGGGGGAAGAGACCCAGTACTTC,CASSLFQGEETQYF,TRBV28,TRBJ2-5,TRBD1,.,14
TGTGCCAGCAGCTCATATAGTACCCGGGACACCGGAGCTTTCTTT,CASSSYSTRDTGAFF,TRBV7-9,TRBJ1-1,.,.,15
TGTGCCAGCAGTTACTCGGTAGCGGGGGGATACAATGAGCAGTTCTTC,CASSYSVAGGYNEQFF,TRBV6-6,TRBJ2-1,TRBD2,many,16
TGCAGCGTTGGGTGGGGGCCCCCCAGGGAGACCCAGTACTTC,CSVGWGPPRETQYF,TRBV29-1,TRBJ2-5,.,many,14
TGTGCCAGCAGCTCCACAGGGGGTTCCTACAATGAGCAGTTCTTC,CASSSTGGSYNEQFF,TRBV9,TRBJ2-1,TRBD1,.,15
TGTGCCAGCAGTTCGTGGGGCCTATACTCCTACGAGCAGTACTTC,CASSSWGLYSYEQYF,TRBV28,TRBJ2-7,.,many,15
TGTGCCTGGAGTGTCCCGTTGCCCGGCGGCTACAATGAGCAGTTCTTC,CAWSVPLPGGYNEQFF,TRBV30,TRBJ2-1,.,many,16
TGTGCCAGCAGCTTAGGGCTAGCCCCTGGCGAGCAGTACTTC,CASSLGLAPGEQYF,TRBV7-9,TRBJ2-7,.,.,14
TGTGCCTGGAGTGTAAGGGCTAGCGGGGGGGCCTTGAACGAGCAGTACTTC,CAWSVRASGGALNEQYF,TRBV30,TRBJ2-7,TRBD2,many,17
TGTGCCAGCAAGGGGAGTGTCTGGTGGAATGAGCAGTTCTTC,CASKGSVWWNEQFF,TRBV6-1,TRBJ2-1,.,many,14
TGCGCCAGCAGCTTGGGGACAGGGGGGTCAGATACGCAGTATTTT,CASSLGTGGSDTQYF,TRBV5-1,TRBJ2-3,TRBD1,many,15
TGTGCCAGCAGTCCACGGGGACTAGCGGCAACCTACGAGCAGTACTTC,CASSPRGLAATYEQYF,TRBV6-1,TRBJ2-7,TRBD2,few,16